This T cell receptor beta chain was recorded in a study of T cells in women clearing cervical HPV infection. The overall study: HLA type could not be excluded as a confounder.

A word on this clone: The read gets to within 3 residues of the CDR3 end, and the germline J gene fills in the rest.

TCRdb's copy holds only in-frame clones and misses some; the assay was immunoSEQ multiplex PCR. The ten top clones account for 7.2%, within a sample of about 16,000 clones. CDR3 size: 15 residues. Trimming left V 0 bases short and J 0 bases short, with 7 bases between. In germline, CDR1 is SGHDT, CDR2 YYEEEE. The chain combines TRBV5-6 with TRBJ1-3, with unresolved D. The TCR comes from a woman aged 18-69 years with a cervical HPV16 infection that either progressed to CIN3+ or cleared (not recorded which). The specimen was blood buffy coat. CDR3 residues: CASSLDVASGNTIYF. The DNA read from the CDR3 is TGTGCCAGCAGCTTGGACGTAGCCTCTGGAAACACC. The variable domain in full, with the rest retrieved from reference TRBV5-6 and TRBJ1-3, is DAGVTQSPTHLIKTRGQQVTLRCSPKSGHDTVSWYQQALGQGPQFIFQYYEEEERQRGNFPDRFSGHQFPNYSSELNVNALLLGDSALYLCASSLDVASGNTIYFGEGSWLTVV.